The 9 T cell receptor beta chains given below trace back to one sample, sequenced in a study of CD8+CD57+ T cells in acquired aplastic anemia. Sequenced patients had shown CD8+CD57+ cell expansion by flow cytometry. The use of genomic DNA as template underpinned the TCR beta VDJ and CDR3 profiling. Each CDR3 protein is one row after TCRdb ran MiXCR on the reads. The sample holds 220,000 or so distinct CDR3 sequences, 60% to 80% seen once. Source material: sorted CD4+, CD8+, or CD8+CD57+ T cells (not recorded which) from PBMCs. The receptors stem from a human donor with aplastic anemia.

This chain links TRBV10-1 with TRBJ2-3; TRBD2 agrees at 13 bases. The CDR3 spans 15 residues. Per the germline V gene, CDR1 is WNHNN and CDR2 is SYGVQD (reference sequence). V was pared by 7 bases and J by 4 bases, with 5 bases of the junction left unmatched. The CDR3 DNA is TGCGCCAGCAAAGGACTAGCGGGAGTATCAGATACGCAGTATTTT. Its translation: CASKGLAGVSDTQYF.

The rearrangement links TRBV7-3 to TRBJ2-3; 9 nucleotides agree with TRBD1. CDR1 SGHTA and CDR2 FQGTGA come from the germline V gene. This CDR3 comprises 16 residues. V lost 5 bases to trimming and J lost 4 bases; unmatched junction nucleotides: 10. The CDR3, as DNA: TGTGCCAGCAGCACCCTACAGGGGGCAGTTGCAGATACGCAGTATTTT. It specifies CASSTLQGAVADTQYF.

This clonotype was observed a single time. This chain joins TRBV7-6 and TRBJ1-2, with D unclear. The V and J ends lost 3 bases and 6 bases respectively, with 5 bases between them. CDR1 and CDR2 (germline): SGHVS, FNYEAQ. CDR3 length: 11 residues. The CDR3: CASSFGDGYTF. CDR3 nucleotide sequence: TGTGCCAGCAGCTTCGGGGATGGCTACACCTTC.

This clonotype was counted many times. The J gene is TRBJ2-3, the V gene TRBV24-1, with D unresolved. V was pared by 9 bases and J by 1 base, with 10 bases between. From germline, CDR1 is KGHDR and CDR2 SFDVKD. The CDR3 loop spans 13 amino acids. The CDR3 DNA sequence: TGTGCCACCCTTGATCGACGCACAGATACGCAGTATTTT. It encodes CATLDRRTDTQYF.

The V and J genes are TRBV20-1 and TRBJ2-3; unclear D gene. This CDR3 has 11 residues. Germline V CDR1 and CDR2: DFQATT, SNEGSKA (reference sequence). Trimming removed 0 bases from V and 5 bases from J, with 3 bases in between. The CDR3 region has the DNA TGCAGTGCTAGAGATGTAGATACGCAGTATTTT. Residues: CSARDVDTQYF.

On this clonotype itself: The conserved final phenylalanine or tryptophan is absent from the CDR3, which likely points to a read error. The chain has TRBV6-5 and TRBJ2-7; D not resolved. The germline V gene has CDR1 MNHEY and CDR2 SVGAGI. V was cut by 4 bases and J by 2 bases, with 15 bases left in between. This CDR3 has 15 amino acids. CDR3 amino acids: CASSLRWNSPYEQYS. CDR3 coding DNA: TGTGCCAGCAGTTTGAGGTGGAACAGCCCCTACGAGCAGTACTCC.

The chain recombines TRBV20-1 with TRBJ2-7; possibly TRBD1 for D (6 bases). The CDR3 length is 14 residues. Germline V CDR1 and CDR2: DFQATT, SNEGSKA (reference sequence). V lost 6 bases and J 0 bases, leaving 15 bases between the germline ends. The CDR3 coding sequence is TGCAGTGCCAAAAGGGGGTCTTCCTCCTACGAGCAGTACTTC. As protein: CSAKRGSSSYEQYF.

The genes are TRBV20-1 and TRBJ2-1, with 10 bases lining up with TRBD1. Per germline, CDR1 DFQATT and CDR2 SNEGSKA (reference sequence). The CDR3 runs 15 residues. J lost 7 bases, V lost 6 bases, and 12 bases had no gene match. The chain's CDR3 is CSAGTGTGETNEQFF. The CDR3 coding sequence is TGCAGTGCGGGGACGGGGACAGGGGAAACGAATGAGCAGTTCTTC.

The V gene is TRBV24-1, the J gene TRBJ2-3; 8 nucleotides match TRBD2. Trimming cost V 9 bases and J 0 bases; bases outside gene matches: 13. Germline V gene data show CDR1 as KGHDR and CDR2 as SFDVKD. The CDR3 consists of 17 residues. The CDR3 DNA reads as TGTGCCACCCAACTAGCGGCGGGCCCTTCAAGCACAGATACGCAGTATTTT. Translating it yields CATQLAAGPSSTDTQYF.